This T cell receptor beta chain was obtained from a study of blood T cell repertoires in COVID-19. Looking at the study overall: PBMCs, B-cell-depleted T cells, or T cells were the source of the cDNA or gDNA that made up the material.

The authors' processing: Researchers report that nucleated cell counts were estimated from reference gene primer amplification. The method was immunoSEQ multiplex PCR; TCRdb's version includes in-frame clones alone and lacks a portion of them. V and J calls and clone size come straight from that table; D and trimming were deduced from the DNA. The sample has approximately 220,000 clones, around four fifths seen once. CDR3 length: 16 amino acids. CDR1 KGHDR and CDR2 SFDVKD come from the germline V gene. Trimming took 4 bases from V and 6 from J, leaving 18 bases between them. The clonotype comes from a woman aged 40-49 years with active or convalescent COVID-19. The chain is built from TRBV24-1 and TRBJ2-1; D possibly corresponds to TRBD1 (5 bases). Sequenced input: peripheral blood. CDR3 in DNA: TGTGCCACCAGTGACTCTACACAAGGGGTTCGCAATGAGCAGTTCTTC. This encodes CATSDSTQGVRNEQFF.